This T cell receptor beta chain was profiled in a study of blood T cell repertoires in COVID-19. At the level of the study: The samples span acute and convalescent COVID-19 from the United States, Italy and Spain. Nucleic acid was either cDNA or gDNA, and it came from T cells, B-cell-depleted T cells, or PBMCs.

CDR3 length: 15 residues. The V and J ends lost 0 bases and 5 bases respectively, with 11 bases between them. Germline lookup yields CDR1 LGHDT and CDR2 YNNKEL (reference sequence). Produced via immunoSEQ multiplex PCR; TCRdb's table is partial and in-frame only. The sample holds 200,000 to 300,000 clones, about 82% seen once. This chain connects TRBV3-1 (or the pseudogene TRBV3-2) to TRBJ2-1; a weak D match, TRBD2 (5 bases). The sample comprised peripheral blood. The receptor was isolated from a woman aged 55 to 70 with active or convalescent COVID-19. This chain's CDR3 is CASSQDLARHNEQFF. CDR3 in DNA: TGTGCCAGCAGCCAAGATCTAGCTCGTCACAATGAGCAGTTCTTC.